This TCR beta chain emerged from a study of Ad26.COV2.S vaccination and SARS-CoV-2 variants. About the study: A COV1001 Ad26.COV2.S trial-arm participant provided the sample. Ad26.COV2.S shots went into the muscle once or twice, 56 days apart.

Treatment meaning: 15 to 20 received Ad26.COV2.S at low or high dose, single or two shots; roughly five received placebo; per-sample allocation not given. The samples were gathered on day 63 after the first injection of vaccine or placebo. Based in Boston, the donor was an adult of 18-55 years. Built on an Ad26 vector, the vaccine expressed Wuhan-strain SARS-CoV-2 spike. Some clones are missing from TCRdb's copy, which holds only in-frame ones; the method was immunoSEQ multiplex PCR. The sample has about 410,000 clones; about 89% are singletons. The CDR3 extends over 14 amino acids. CDR1 is MNHEY and CDR2 is SVGEGT in the germline V gene. The ends were cut back, 0 bases at V and 1 base at J, with 6 bases in the middle.

The receptor comes from a person between 18 and 65 years old who received the Ad26.COV2.S COVID-19 vaccine or a placebo. The rearrangement links TRBV6-2 or TRBV6-3 to TRBJ1-1; D remains ambiguous. The sample was peripheral blood, taken in a trial of Ad26.COV2.S vaccine versus placebo. For the CDR3, the DNA is TGTGCCAGCAGTTACTCCAGCCCGAACACTGAAGCTTTCTTT. It encodes CASSYSSPNTEAFF.